The entry below describes one T cell receptor (beta chain). This record comes from a study of T-cell reconstitution after alpha-beta-depleted transplantation in children. During its preparation, the TCRbeta library received unique molecular identifiers. MiXCR, applied by TCRdb to the PCR reads, yields one record per CDR3 protein. The sample has roughly 500,000 distinct CDR3 sequences; approximately 32% are singletons. The length of the CDR3 is 18 residues. Germline V CDR1 and CDR2: SGHKS, YYEKEE (reference sequence). V gave up 0 bases and J gave up 3 bases, with 22 bases separating them. This TCR derives from a human donor who donated a stem cell graft to a child with aplastic anemia. This chain links TRBV5-5 with TRBJ2-7; either TRBD1 or TRBD2 may supply D (5 bases each). The material was PBMCs from the stem cell graft donor, obtained from the stem cell graft. The CDR3 loop is CASSLGLGTQRGVYEQYF. CDR3 DNA: TGTGCCAGCAGCTTGGGGCTCGGTACACAAAGAGGGGTCTACGAGCAGTACTTC.